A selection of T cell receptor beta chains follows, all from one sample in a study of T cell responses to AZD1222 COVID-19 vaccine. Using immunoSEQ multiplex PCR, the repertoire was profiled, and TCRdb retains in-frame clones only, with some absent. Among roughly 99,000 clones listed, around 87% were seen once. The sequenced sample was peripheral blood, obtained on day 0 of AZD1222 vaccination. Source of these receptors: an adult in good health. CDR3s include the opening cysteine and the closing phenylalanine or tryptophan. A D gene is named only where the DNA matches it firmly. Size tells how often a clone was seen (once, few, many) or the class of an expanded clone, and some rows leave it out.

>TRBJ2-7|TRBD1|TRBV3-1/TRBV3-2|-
TGTGCCAGCAGCCAGGGACAGGGGGTGGGGGAGCAGTACTTC
CASSQGQGVGEQYF
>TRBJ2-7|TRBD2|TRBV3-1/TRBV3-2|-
TGTGCCAGCAGCCAAGATCAGCTAGCGGGAAATACCTACGAGCAGTACTTC
CASSQDQLAGNTYEQYF
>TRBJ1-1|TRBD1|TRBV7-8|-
TGTGCCAGCAGCCGAACTAACCCCCTGGGACAGGGGGAAGCTTTCTTT
CASSRTNPLGQGEAFF
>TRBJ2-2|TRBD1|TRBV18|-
TGTGCCAGCTCACCCTACCGGGACAGGGTATCCGGGGAGCTGTTTTTT
CASSPYRDRVSGELFF
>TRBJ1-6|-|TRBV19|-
TGTGCCAGTAGGGGTACATCGTTGGAGAGCTATAATTCACCCCTCCACTTT
CASRGTSLESYNSPLHF
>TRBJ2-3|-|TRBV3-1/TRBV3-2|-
TGTGCCAGCAGCCAAGATATCCGGGGGGCGGGGACAGATACGCAGTATTTT
CASSQDIRGAGTDTQYF
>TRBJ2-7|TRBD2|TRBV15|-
TGTGCCACCAGCGGTAGACTAGCGACATCCTACGAGCAGTACTTC
CATSGRLATSYEQYF
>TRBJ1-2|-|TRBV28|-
TGTGCCAGCAGTCGGTATGGCTACACCTTC
CASSRYGYTF
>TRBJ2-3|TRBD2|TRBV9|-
TGTGCCAGCAGCGTAGGTGGGACTAGTTTAGATACGCAGTATTTT
CASSVGGTSLDTQYF
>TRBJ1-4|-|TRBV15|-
TGTGCCACCAGCAGAGATAAGGGCCCTGAAAAACTGTTTTTT
CATSRDKGPEKLFF
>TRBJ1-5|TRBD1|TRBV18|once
TGTGCCAGCTCACCACGAGACAGGGCTGCGGTGGTCAATCAGCCCCAGCATTTT
CASSPRDRAAVVNQPQHF
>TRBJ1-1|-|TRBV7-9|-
TGTGCCAGCAGCTCCAGGGAGAACACTGAAGCTTTCTTT
CASSSRENTEAFF
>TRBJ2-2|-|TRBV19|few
TGTGCCAGTAGTTGGGCTTCGAACACCGGGGAGCTGTTTTTT
CASSWASNTGELFF